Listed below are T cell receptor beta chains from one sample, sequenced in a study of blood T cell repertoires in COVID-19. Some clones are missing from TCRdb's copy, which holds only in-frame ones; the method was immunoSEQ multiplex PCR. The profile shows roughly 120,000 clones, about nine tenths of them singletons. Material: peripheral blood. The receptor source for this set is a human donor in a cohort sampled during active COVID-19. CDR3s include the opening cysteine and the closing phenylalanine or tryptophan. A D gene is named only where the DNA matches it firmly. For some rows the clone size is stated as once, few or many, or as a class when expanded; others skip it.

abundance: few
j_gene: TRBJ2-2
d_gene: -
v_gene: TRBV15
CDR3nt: TGTGCCACCAGCCCGCTCGGGAGTTCCGGGGAGCTGTTTTTT
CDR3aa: CATSPLGSSGELFF

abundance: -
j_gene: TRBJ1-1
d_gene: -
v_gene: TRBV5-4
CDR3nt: TGTGCCAGCAGGAGGGACACCCAACTGAACACTGAAGCTTTCTTT
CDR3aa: CASRRDTQLNTEAFF

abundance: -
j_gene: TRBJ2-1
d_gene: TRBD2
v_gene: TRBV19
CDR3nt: TGTGCCAGTGGCGGGACTAGCGGGTACAATGAGCAGTTCTTC
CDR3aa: CASGGTSGYNEQFF

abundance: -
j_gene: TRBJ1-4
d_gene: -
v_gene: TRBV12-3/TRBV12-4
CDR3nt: TGTGCCAGCAGTTTCTCTAGGGAAAAACTGTTTTTT
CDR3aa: CASSFSREKLFF

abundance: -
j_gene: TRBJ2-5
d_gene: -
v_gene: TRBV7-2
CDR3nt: TGTGCCAGCAGCCCCCGGGCCACAGGGTGGCAAGAGACCCAGTACTTC
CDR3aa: CASSPRATGWQETQYF

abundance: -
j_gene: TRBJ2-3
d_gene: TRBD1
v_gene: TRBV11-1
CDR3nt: TGTGCCAGCAGCTCCTGGACAGGGGGCTCCAGAGATACGCAGTATTTT
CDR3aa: CASSSWTGGSRDTQYF

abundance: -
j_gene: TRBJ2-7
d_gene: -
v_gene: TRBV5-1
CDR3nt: TGCGCCAGCAGCGTAGGAGCGAGTGTCTACGAGCAGTACTTC
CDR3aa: CASSVGASVYEQYF

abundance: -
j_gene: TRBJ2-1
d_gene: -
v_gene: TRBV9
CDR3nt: TGTGCCAGCAGCCTCCGACAGACCAGCTCCTACAATGAGCAGTTCTTC
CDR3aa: CASSLRQTSSYNEQFF

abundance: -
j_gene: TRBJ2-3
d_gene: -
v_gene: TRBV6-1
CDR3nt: TGTGCCAGCAGTGGCCGCTGGGGGCCCCACAAAAATTCCACAGATACGCAGTATTTT
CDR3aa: CASSGRWGPHKNSTDTQYF

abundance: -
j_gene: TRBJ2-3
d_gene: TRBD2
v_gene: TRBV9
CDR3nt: TGTGCCAGCAGCTCACACTCAGGAGCGGGGGGCTACGATACGCAGTATTTT
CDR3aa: CASSSHSGAGGYDTQYF

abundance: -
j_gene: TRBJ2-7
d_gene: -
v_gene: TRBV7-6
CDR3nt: TGTGCCAGCAGCTTAAGCACCACCCCACCCTACGAGCAGTACTTC
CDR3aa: CASSLSTTPPYEQYF

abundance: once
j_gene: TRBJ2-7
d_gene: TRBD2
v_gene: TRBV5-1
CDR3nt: TGCGCCAGCAGCTTGGCGGGAGGTCTCTCCTACGAGCAGTACTTC
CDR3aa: CASSLAGGLSYEQYF